This T cell receptor (beta chain) appears in the sequencing data of a study of cytomegalovirus exposure and HLA in healthy donors. Measured with immunoSEQ multiplex PCR; TCRdb has only the in-frame clones, and not every one. The repertoire consists of about 71,000 clones, with 94% occurring once and the leading ten covering 1%. Trimming removed 0 bases from V and 3 bases from J, with 13 bases in between. CDR1 SGDLS and CDR2 YYNGEE come from the germline V gene. CDR3 length: 15 residues. The chain links TRBV9 to TRBJ2-7; D might be TRBD2 (7 bases). The source of this sequence is a woman aged 18-29 years in good health and CMV-seronegative. Source material: PBMCs. The CDR3 DNA reads TGTGCCAGCAGCGTAGATTCGGGGGGCGGCTACGAGCAGTACTTC. Its translation: CASSVDSGGGYEQYF.